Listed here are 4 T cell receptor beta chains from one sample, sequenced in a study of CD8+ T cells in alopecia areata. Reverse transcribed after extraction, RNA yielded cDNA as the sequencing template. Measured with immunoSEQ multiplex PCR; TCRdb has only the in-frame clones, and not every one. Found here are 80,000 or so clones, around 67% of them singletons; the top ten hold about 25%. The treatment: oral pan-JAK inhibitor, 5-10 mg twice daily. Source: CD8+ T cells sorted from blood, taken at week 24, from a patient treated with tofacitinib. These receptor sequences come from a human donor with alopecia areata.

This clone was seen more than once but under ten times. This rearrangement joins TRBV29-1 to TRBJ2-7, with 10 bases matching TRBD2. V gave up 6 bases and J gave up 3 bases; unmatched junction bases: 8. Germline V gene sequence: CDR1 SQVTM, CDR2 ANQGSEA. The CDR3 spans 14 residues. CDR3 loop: CSVHLAGALYEQYF. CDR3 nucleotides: TGCAGCGTACACCTAGCGGGAGCGCTCTACGAGCAGTACTTC.

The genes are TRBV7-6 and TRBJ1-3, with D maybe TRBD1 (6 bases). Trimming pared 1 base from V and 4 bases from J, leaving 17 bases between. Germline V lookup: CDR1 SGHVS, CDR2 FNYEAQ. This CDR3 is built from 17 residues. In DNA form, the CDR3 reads TGTGCCAGCAGCTTAGACCCGACGGGGGCGGGAGGAAACACCATATATTTT. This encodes CASSLDPTGAGGNTIYF. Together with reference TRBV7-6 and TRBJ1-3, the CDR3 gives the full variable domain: GAGVSQSPRYKVTKRGQDVALRCDPISGHVSLYWYRQALGQGPEFLTYFNYEAQQDKSGLPNDRFSAERPEGSISTLTIQRTEQRDSAMYRCASSLDPTGAGGNTIYFGEGSWLTVV.

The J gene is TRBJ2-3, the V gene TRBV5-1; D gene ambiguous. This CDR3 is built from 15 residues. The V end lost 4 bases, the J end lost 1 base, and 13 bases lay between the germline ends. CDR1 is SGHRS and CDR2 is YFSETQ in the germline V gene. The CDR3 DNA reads TGCGCCAGCAGCACTGTCCCAGTGGGCACAGATACGCAGTATTTT. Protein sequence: CASSTVPVGTDTQYF.

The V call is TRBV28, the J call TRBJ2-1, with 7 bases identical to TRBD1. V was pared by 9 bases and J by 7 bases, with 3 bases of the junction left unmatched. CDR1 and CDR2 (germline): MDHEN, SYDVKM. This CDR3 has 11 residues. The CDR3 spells CASTGVNEQFF. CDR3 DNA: TGTGCCAGTACAGGGGTGAATGAGCAGTTCTTC. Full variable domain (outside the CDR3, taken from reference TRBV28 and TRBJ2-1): DVKVTQSSRYLVKRTGEKVFLECVQDMDHENMFWYRQDPGLGLRLIYFSYDVKMKEKGDIPEGYSVSREKKERFSLILESASTNQTSMYLCASTGVNEQFFGPGTRLTVL.